This paragraph reports one TCR beta chain. This clone was recorded once. Its binding antigen is unknown. Nothing much larger sits one base from this clone, and base qualities are not available. These data belong to a study of OX40 agonist ivuxolimab in advanced cancers. Background on the whole study: Ivuxolimab, which targeted the costimulatory receptor OX40 (CD134), was an agonistic, fully human IgG2 monoclonal antibody. Intravenous ivuxolimab was administered to patients every 2 weeks at six dose levels: 0.01, 0.1, 0.3, 1.5, 3 and 10 mg/kg. Of the roughly 52 dose-escalation patients, hepatocellular carcinoma was present in roughly 19, melanoma in about 15, renal cell carcinoma in 9 and head and neck cancer in 9. In the dose-escalation cohort, around four fifths of patients were male, and the mean age was approximately 60 years, with a range of roughly 20 to 79. Patients were allowed to have had prior anti-PD-1, anti-PD-L1 or anti-CTLA-4 therapy, and approximately 40% of the dose-escalation patients had been treated with checkpoint inhibitors. Three dose-escalation patients achieved partial responses, one with hepatocellular carcinoma and two with cutaneous melanoma. Peripheral TCRbeta sequencing was intended to test whether TCR sequence diversity was altered and clonal T-cell expansion was caused by ivuxolimab. The paper reports the monotherapy dose-escalation portion (N of about 47 patients) of the phase I ivuxolimab trial. The investigation overall reported the following: The antigen specificity of the peripheral T cells that underwent clonal expansion was not determined. Low levels of normalized T-cell clonal expansion were also shown by some nonresponding patients. Clonal expansion of both CD4+ and CD8+ blood T cells was observed from baseline to week 6 at doses 0.1 to 3.0 mg/kg. In the 0.1-3.0 mg/kg groups, partial responders had among the lowest normalized peripheral clonal expansion, particularly in CD8+ T cells. After ivuxolimab, expanded clones were on average more numerous among CD8+ T cells than among CD4+ T cells.

Genomic DNA was isolated from the sorted cells so that the TCRbeta CDR3 region could be sequenced. The immunoSEQ Assay was used for sequencing of TCRbeta CDR3 regions. The table was pulled from immuneACCESS by TCRdb, which kept in-frame rearrangements only. Such tables lose some clones; where checked, under half of the loss comes from unresolved V genes, and the rest has no known cause. The sample table holds about 72,000 clones, of which about 91% were seen once. Of the sample, 0.86% is held by the ten largest clones. The trial excluded patients who had a history of autoimmune disease or who were on systemic immunosuppression. In every dose cohort, peripheral blood was drawn for TCR sequencing at baseline, cycle 4 day 1, and cycle 7 day 1. The samples were taken from a phase I, first-in-human, multicenter, open-label dose-escalation trial of ivuxolimab. Adults with locally advanced or metastatic melanoma, renal cell carcinoma, hepatocellular carcinoma or head and neck squamous cell carcinoma were enrolled in the trial. Before TCR sequencing, CD4+ T cells and CD8+ T cells from peripheral blood were sorted into separate populations.

V gives up 3 bases and J gives up 0 bases, and the segment between their germline ends measures 16 bases. Looking up the germline V gene yields CDR1 KGHSH and CDR2 LQKENI. The CDR3 sequence holds 17 residues, the cysteine and phenylalanine included. The only DNA kept is the CDR3, 51 bases in frame from the first base. This specimen was CD4+ or CD8+ T cells sorted from blood, taken in a trial of the OX40 agonist ivuxolimab. The TCR was taken from an adult with an advanced solid tumor such as melanoma, head and neck, liver or kidney cancer. The rearranged segments are TRBV18 and TRBJ2-3; there is no confident call for the D gene. The CDR3 reads as follows: CASSPTPTTPSTDTQYF. The nucleotide sequence reads as follows: TGTGCCAGCTCACCTACTCCCACAACCCCTAGCACAGATACGCAGTATTTT.